This TCR beta chain appears in the sequencing data of a study of sequential checkpoint blockade in melanoma. The overall study: Patients were randomized 1:1 to nivolumab-then-ipilimumab or ipilimumab-then-nivolumab first-line.

Assay: immunoSEQ multiplex PCR; the TCRdb copy retains only in-frame clones and omits some. The table includes about 38,000 clones, approximately 90% detected once. This sample's treatment: randomized to nivolumab then ipilimumab (arm A) or the reverse (arm B). No patient had prior DNA-damaging chemotherapy. This CDR3 has 10 amino acids. Looked up from germline, CDR1 is SQVTM and CDR2 is ANQGSEA. V was trimmed by 5 bases and J by 8 bases, leaving 9 bases between them. The clonotype originates from a human donor with melanoma. Sequencing used CD8+ T cells sorted from blood (inferred from file names), obtained from a patient given nivolumab and ipilimumab in sequence. The V call is TRBV29-1, the J call TRBJ1-1; no firm D call. CDR3 bases: TGCAGCGTTAGCGCGATGGAAGCTTTCTTT. The encoded protein is CSVSAMEAFF. Based on the CDR3 plus reference TRBV29-1 and TRBJ1-1, the full variable domain is SAVISQKPSRDICQRGTSLTIQCQVDSQVTMMFWYRQQPGQSLTLIATANQGSEATYESGFVIDKFPISRPNLTFSTLTVSNMSPEDSSIYLCSVSAMEAFFGQGTRLTVV.